These T cell receptor beta chains were read from a single sample in a study of cytomegalovirus exposure and HLA in healthy donors. This table comes from immunoSEQ multiplex PCR, and its TCRdb copy is limited to in-frame clones, with some not included. The sample carries about 91,000 clones, around 68% recorded once. Sequenced material: PBMCs. The receptors were gathered from a female donor in good health and CMV-seronegative. Both conserved end residues are part of each CDR3. The order of the fields is J gene, clone size, D gene, V gene, CDR3 DNA, CDR3 protein. D genes are given only for firm matches. Clone size is given for some rows only: seen once, a few or many times, or a class if the clone is expanded.

J: TRBJ2-7; size: .; D: .; V: TRBV6-5; DNA: TGTGCCAGCAGTTACTCGTCAGGTCTTTACGAGCAGTACTTC; CDR3: CASSYSSGLYEQYF
J: TRBJ2-3; size: few; D: TRBD2; V: TRBV2; DNA: TGTGCCACGATAGCGGGGGGGCCGAGAGATACGCAGTATTTT; CDR3: CATIAGGPRDTQYF
J: TRBJ2-6; size: .; D: .; V: TRBV7-9; DNA: TGTGCCAGCAGCTTAGCGCCAGGCGGGGCCAACGTCCTGACTTTC; CDR3: CASSLAPGGANVLTF
J: TRBJ1-1; size: .; D: TRBD1; V: TRBV19; DNA: TGTGCCAGTATTAAGGACAGGGGCTACACTGAAGCTTTCTTT; CDR3: CASIKDRGYTEAFF
J: TRBJ1-6; size: .; D: .; V: TRBV5-4; DNA: TGTGCCAGCAGCTTGGGCGGGATTGGGGACCATAATTCACCCCTCCACTTT; CDR3: CASSLGGIGDHNSPLHF
J: TRBJ1-1; size: .; D: .; V: TRBV18; DNA: TGTGCCAGCTCACCCCACCCCCCGACAGACAACACTGAAGCTTTCTTT; CDR3: CASSPHPPTDNTEAFF
J: TRBJ2-3; size: .; D: .; V: TRBV7-9; DNA: TGTGCCAGCAGCTTAGTCTACAGGGACCCCACAGATACGCAGTATTTT; CDR3: CASSLVYRDPTDTQYF
J: TRBJ1-2; size: few; D: .; V: TRBV11-2; DNA: TGTGCCAGCAGCTTAGTCCCGGGTCATCATGGCTACACCTTC; CDR3: CASSLVPGHHGYTF
J: TRBJ1-2; size: .; D: TRBD1; V: TRBV5-6; DNA: TGTGCCAGCAGCCGGACAGGGGGCTATTTTTGGGATGGCTACACCTTC; CDR3: CASSRTGGYFWDGYTF
J: TRBJ2-7; size: .; D: TRBD1; V: TRBV7-2; DNA: TGTGCCAGCAGCTTAGGATACCGGGACAGGGGCTACGAGCAGTACTTC; CDR3: CASSLGYRDRGYEQYF
J: TRBJ1-2; size: .; D: TRBD1; V: TRBV29-1; DNA: TGCAGCGTTGAAGATGGGACAGGGGGCTTTGGCTACACCTTC; CDR3: CSVEDGTGGFGYTF
J: TRBJ1-5; size: .; D: TRBD1; V: TRBV27; DNA: TGTGCCACCCTTACTACGGGACAGAAGAGCAATCAGCCCCAGCATTTT; CDR3: CATLTTGQKSNQPQHF
J: TRBJ2-5; size: .; D: .; V: TRBV7-9; DNA: TGTGCCAGCAGCTGGAGTTTTGAGACCCAGTACTTC; CDR3: CASSWSFETQYF
J: TRBJ1-3; size: .; D: .; V: TRBV6-5; DNA: TGTGCCAGCAGTTACTCGATTGTGGGAGACGGAAACACCATATATTTT; CDR3: CASSYSIVGDGNTIYF
J: TRBJ2-5; size: .; D: TRBD1; V: TRBV5-1; DNA: TGCGCCAGCAGCTTGCAAGACAGGGTCGGGGAGACCCAGTACTTC; CDR3: CASSLQDRVGETQYF
J: TRBJ1-5; size: few; D: .; V: TRBV4-3; DNA: TGCGCCAGCAGCCACACGAGAGATCAGCCCCAGCATTTT; CDR3: CASSHTRDQPQHF
J: TRBJ1-5; size: .; D: TRBD1; V: TRBV28; DNA: TGTGCCAGCAGGCTCCGGGACAGGCTCAATCAGCCCCAGCATTTT; CDR3: CASRLRDRLNQPQHF
J: TRBJ2-5; size: .; D: .; V: TRBV6-5; DNA: TGTGCCAGCAGTGAACGGACAGGGAGGGTCCAGTACTTC; CDR3: CASSERTGRVQYF
J: TRBJ2-7; size: .; D: .; V: TRBV4-2; DNA: TGTGCCAGCAGCCAAGATGAACGGGAGTGGAGCTCCTACGAGCAGTACTTC; CDR3: CASSQDEREWSSYEQYF
J: TRBJ1-1; size: few; D: TRBD1; V: TRBV7-6; DNA: TGTGCCAGCAGCCCCCCGGGACAGGGGATCGAAGCTTTCTTT; CDR3: CASSPPGQGIEAFF
J: TRBJ1-4; size: .; D: .; V: TRBV19; DNA: TGTGCCAGTAGTACCCTTGCAACTAATGAAAAACTGTTTTTT; CDR3: CASSTLATNEKLFF
J: TRBJ2-2; size: .; D: TRBD2; V: TRBV7-8; DNA: TGTGCCAGCAGCCGGAGACTAGCGGGAGGGCTCACCGGGGAGCTGTTTTTT; CDR3: CASSRRLAGGLTGELFF
J: TRBJ1-5; size: .; D: .; V: TRBV28; DNA: TGTGCCAGCAGTTTATCAGGTCGGCAGCCCCAGCATTTT; CDR3: CASSLSGRQPQHF